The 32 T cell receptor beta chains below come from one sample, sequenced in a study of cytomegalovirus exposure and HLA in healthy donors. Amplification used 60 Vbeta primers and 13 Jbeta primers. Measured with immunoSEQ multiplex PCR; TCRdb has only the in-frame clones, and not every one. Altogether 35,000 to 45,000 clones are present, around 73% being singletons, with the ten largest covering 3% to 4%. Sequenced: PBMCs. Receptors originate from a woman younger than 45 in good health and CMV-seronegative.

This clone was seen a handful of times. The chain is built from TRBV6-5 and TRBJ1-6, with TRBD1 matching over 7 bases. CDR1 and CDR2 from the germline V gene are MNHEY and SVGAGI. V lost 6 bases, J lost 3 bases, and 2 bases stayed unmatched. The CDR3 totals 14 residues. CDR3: CASSRQGYNSPLHF. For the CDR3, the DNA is TGTGCCAGCAGCAGACAGGGCTATAATTCACCCCTCCACTTT.

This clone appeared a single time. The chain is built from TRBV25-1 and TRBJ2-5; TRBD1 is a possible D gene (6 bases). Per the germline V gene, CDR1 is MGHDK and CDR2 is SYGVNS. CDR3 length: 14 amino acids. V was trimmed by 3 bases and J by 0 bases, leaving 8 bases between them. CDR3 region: CASSENRDQETQYF. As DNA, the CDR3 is TGTGCCAGCAGTGAGAACAGGGACCAAGAGACCCAGTACTTC.

In nucleotides, the CDR3 is TGTGCCAGCAGCCAAGAAGGACAGCAGATCGGGGGCTACACCTTC. Translated, it gives CASSQEGQQIGGYTF. The rearrangement joins TRBV4-2 to TRBJ1-2, with D possibly TRBD1 on 6 matching bases. The V gene's germline CDR1 is LGHNA and CDR2 YNFKEQ. CDR3 length equals 15 residues. The ends were cut back, 0 bases at V and 8 bases at J, with 16 bases in the middle.

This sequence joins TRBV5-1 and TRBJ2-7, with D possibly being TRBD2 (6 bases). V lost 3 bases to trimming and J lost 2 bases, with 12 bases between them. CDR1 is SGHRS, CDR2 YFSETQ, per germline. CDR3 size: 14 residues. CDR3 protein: CASSSGTGAYEQYF. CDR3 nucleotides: TGCGCCAGCAGCTCCGGGACGGGAGCCTACGAGCAGTACTTC.

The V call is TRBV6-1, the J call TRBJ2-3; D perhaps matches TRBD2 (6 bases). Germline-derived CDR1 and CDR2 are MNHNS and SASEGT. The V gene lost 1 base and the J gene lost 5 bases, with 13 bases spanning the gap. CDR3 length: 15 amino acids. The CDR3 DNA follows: TGTGCCAGCAGTGAAGAGGGACTGCGGGGAGATACGCAGTATTTT. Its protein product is CASSEEGLRGDTQYF.

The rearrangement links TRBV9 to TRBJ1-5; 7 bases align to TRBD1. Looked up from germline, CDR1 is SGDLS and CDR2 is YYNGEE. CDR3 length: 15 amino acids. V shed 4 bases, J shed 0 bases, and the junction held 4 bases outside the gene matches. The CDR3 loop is CASSPTGNSNQPQHF. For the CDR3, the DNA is TGTGCCAGCAGCCCGACAGGGAATAGCAATCAGCCCCAGCATTTT. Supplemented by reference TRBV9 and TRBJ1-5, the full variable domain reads DSGVTQTPKHLITATGQRVTLRCSPRSGDLSVYWYQQSLDQGLQFLIQYYNGEERAKGNILERFSAQQFPDLHSELNLSSLELGDSALYFCASSPTGNSNQPQHFGDGTRLSIL.

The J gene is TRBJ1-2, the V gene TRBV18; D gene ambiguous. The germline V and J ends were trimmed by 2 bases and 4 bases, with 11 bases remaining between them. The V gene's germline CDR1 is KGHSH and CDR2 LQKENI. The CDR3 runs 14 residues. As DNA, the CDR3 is TGTGCCAGCTCACCATCAGGCCTGGCCTATGGCTACACCTTC. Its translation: CASSPSGLAYGYTF.

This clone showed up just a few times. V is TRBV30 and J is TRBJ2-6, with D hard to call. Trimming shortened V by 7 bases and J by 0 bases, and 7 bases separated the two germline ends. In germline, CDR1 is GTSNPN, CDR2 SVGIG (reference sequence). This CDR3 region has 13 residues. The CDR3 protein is CASQSSGANVLTF. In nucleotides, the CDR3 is TGTGCCTCACAGAGCTCTGGGGCCAACGTCCTGACTTTC.

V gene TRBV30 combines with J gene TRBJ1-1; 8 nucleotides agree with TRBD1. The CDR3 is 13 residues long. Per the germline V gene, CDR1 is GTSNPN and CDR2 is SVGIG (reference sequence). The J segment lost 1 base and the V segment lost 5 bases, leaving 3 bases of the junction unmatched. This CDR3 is CAWWGQENTEAFF. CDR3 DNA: TGTGCCTGGTGGGGACAGGAGAACACTGAAGCTTTCTTT. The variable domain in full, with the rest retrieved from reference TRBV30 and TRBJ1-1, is SQTIHQWPATLVQPVGSPLSLECTVEGTSNPNLYWYRQAAGRGLQLLFYSVGIGQISSEVPQNLSASRPQDRQFILSSKKLLLSDSGFYLCAWWGQENTEAFFGQGTRLTVV.

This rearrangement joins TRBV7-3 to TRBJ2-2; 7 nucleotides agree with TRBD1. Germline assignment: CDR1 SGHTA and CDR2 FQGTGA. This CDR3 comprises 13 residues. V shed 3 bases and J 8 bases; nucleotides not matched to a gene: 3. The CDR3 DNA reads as TGTGCCAGCAGCTTTCCGGGACAGGGGGAGCTGTTTTTT. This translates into CASSFPGQGELFF.

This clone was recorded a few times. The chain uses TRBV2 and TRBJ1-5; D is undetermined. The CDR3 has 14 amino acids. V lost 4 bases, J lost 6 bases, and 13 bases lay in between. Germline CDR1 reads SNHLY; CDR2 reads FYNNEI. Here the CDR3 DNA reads TGTGCCAGCAGTGGACTTAACTCCGGTCAGCCCCAGCATTTT. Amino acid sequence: CASSGLNSGQPQHF.

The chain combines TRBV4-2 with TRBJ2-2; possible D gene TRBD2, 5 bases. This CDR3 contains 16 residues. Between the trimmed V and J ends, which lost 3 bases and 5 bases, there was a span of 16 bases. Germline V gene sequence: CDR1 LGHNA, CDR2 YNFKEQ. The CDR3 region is CASSQQLVSYTGELFF. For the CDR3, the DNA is TGTGCCAGCAGCCAGCAACTAGTGTCCTATACCGGGGAGCTGTTTTTT.

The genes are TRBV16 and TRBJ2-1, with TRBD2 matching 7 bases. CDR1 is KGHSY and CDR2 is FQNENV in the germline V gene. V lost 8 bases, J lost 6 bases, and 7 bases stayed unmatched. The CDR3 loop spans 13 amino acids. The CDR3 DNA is TGTGCCAGCGCTGGGCCGGGGGGCAATGAGCAGTTCTTC. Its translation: CASAGPGGNEQFF.

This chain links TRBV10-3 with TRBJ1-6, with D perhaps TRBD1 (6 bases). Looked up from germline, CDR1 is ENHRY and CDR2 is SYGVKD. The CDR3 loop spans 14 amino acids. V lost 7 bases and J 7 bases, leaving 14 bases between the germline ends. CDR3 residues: CAITTGTLNSPLHF. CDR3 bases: TGTGCCATCACCACCGGGACACTGAATTCACCCCTCCACTTT.

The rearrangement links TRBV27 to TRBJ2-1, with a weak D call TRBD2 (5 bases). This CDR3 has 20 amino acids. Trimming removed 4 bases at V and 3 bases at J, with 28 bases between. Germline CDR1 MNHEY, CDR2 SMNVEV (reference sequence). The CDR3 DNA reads TGTGCCAGCAGTTGGACCGGGCCAAGGAGCAATAGCGATTACTACAATGAGCAGTTCTTC. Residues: CASSWTGPRSNSDYYNEQFF.

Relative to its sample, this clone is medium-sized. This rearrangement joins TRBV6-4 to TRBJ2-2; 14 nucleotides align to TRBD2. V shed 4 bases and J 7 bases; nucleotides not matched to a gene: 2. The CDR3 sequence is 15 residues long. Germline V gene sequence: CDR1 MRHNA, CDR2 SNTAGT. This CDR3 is CASSAGTSGSGELFF. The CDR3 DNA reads TGTGCCAGCAGTGCCGGGACTAGCGGGAGCGGGGAGCTGTTTTTT.

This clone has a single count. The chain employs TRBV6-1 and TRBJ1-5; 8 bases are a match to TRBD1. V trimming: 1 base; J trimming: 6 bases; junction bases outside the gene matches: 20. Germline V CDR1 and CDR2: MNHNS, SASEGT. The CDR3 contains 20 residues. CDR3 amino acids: CASSEEFKWAGGERSQPQHF. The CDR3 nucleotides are TGTGCCAGCAGTGAAGAATTTAAATGGGCAGGGGGCGAAAGGAGTCAGCCCCAGCATTTT.

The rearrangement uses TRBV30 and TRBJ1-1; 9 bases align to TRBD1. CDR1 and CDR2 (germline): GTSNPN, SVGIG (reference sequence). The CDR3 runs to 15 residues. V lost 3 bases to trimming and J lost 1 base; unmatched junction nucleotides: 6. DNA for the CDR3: TGTGCCTGGAGGAAAGGGACAGGGTGGAACACTGAAGCTTTCTTT. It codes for CAWRKGTGWNTEAFF.

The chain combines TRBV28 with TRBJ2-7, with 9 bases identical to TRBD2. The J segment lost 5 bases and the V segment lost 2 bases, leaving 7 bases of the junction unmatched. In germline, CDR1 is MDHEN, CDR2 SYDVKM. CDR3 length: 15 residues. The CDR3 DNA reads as TGTGCCAGCAGTTTAGTTGCGGGAGGGCCCAACGAGCAGTACTTC. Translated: CASSLVAGGPNEQYF.

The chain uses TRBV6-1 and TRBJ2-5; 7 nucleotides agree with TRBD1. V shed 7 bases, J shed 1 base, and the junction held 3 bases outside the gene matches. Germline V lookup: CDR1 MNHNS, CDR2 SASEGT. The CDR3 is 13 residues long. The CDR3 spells CASTGQVQETQYF. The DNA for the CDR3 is TGTGCCAGCACCGGACAGGTCCAAGAGACCCAGTACTTC.

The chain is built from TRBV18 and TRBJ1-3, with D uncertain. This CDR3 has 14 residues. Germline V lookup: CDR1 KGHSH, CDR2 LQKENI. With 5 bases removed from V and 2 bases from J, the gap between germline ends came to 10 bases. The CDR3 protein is CASSLDSTGNTIYF. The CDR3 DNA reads TGTGCCAGCTCATTGGACTCGACTGGAAACACCATATATTTT.

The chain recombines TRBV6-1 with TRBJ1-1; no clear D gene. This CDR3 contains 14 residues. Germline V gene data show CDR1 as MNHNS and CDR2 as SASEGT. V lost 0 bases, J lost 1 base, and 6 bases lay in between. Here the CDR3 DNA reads TGTGCCAGCAGTGAAGCAACGGGGAACACTGAAGCTTTCTTT. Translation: CASSEATGNTEAFF.

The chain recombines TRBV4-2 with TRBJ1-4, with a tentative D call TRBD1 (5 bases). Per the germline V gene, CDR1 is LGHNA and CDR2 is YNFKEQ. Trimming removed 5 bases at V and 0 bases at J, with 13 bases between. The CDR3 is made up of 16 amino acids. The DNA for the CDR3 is TGTGCCAGCAGCTTGGCGGCAGGGTCAACTAATGAAAAACTGTTTTTT. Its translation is CASSLAAGSTNEKLFF.

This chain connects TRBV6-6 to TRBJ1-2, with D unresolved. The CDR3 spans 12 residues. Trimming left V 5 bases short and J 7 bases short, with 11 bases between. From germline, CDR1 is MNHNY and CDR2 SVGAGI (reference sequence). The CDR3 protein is CASSIRGSGYTF. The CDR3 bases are TGTGCCAGCAGTATACGGGGTAGTGGCTACACCTTC.

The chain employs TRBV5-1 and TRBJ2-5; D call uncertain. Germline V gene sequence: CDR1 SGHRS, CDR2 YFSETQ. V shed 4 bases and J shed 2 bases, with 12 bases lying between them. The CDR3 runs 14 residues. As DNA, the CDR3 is TGCGCCAGCAGCCCAGGAAGGCAGCAAGAGACCCAGTACTTC. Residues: CASSPGRQQETQYF.

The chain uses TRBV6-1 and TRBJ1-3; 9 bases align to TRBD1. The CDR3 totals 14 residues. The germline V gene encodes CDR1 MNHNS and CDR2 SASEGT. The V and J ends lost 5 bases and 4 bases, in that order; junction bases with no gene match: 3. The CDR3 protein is CASSTGGIGNTIYF. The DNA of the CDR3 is TGTGCCAGCAGTACAGGGGGCATAGGAAACACCATATATTTT.

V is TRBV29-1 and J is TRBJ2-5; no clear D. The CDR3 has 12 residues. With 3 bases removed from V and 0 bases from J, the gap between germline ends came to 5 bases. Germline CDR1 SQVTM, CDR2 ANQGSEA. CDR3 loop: CSVERHQETQYF. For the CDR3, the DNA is TGCAGCGTTGAGAGGCACCAAGAGACCCAGTACTTC.

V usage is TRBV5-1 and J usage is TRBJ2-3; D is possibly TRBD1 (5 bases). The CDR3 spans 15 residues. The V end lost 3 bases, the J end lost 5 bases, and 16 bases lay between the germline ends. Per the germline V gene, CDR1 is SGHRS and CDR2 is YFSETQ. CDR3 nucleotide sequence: TGCGCCAGCAGCTCGACAGCCGACGCCCTAGATACGCAGTATTTT. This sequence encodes CASSSTADALDTQYF.

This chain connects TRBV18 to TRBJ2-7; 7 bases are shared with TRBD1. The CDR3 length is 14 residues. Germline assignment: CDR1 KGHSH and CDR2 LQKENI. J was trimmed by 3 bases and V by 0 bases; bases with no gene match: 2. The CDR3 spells CASSPPSGGYEQYF. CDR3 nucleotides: TGTGCCAGCTCACCACCGTCAGGGGGCTACGAGCAGTACTTC. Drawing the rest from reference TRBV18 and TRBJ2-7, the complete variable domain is NAGVMQNPRHLVRRRGQEARLRCSPMKGHSHVYWYRQLPEEGLKFMVYLQKENIIDESGMPKERFSAEFPKEGPSILRIQQVVRGDSAAYFCASSPPSGGYEQYFGPGTRLTVT.

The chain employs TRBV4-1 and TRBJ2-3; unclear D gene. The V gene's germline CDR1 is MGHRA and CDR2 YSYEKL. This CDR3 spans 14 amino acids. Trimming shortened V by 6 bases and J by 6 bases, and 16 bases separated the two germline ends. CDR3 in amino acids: CASRTEVSGDTQYF. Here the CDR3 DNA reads TGCGCCAGCAGAACCGAGGTTAGTGGGGATACGCAGTATTTT.

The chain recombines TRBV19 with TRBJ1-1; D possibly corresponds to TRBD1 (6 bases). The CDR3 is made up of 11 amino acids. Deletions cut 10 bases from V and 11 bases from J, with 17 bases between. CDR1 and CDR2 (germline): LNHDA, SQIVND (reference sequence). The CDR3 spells CATGGVPGAFF. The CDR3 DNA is TGTGCCACTGGGGGCGTCCCCGGGGCTTTCTTT.

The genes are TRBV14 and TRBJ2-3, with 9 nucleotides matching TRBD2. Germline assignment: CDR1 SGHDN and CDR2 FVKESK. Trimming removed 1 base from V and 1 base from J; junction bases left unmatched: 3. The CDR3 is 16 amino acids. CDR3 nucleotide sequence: TGTGCCAGCAGCCAAGGCGGGGGGGTTCGCACAGATACGCAGTATTTT. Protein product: CASSQGGGVRTDTQYF.